Listed below are T cell receptor beta chains from one sample, sequenced in a study of blood T cell repertoires in COVID-19. The assay was immunoSEQ multiplex PCR, and TCRdb's table has in-frame clones only and misses some. The sample has over 130,000 clones, about nine tenths seen once. The source material was peripheral blood. These receptors originate from a human donor with COVID-19, enrolled during active disease. The donor label of this sample is uncertain. CDR3s include the opening cysteine and the closing phenylalanine or tryptophan.

v_call	j_call	cdr3_aa
TRBV4-1	TRBJ2-1	CASSQGVGDEQFF
TRBV3-1/TRBV3-2	TRBJ2-5	CASSQQTSGGALYF
TRBV18	TRBJ1-1	CASSSLIQADEAFF
TRBV4-1	TRBJ2-7	CASSLFGESYEQYF
TRBV9	TRBJ1-1	CASSPQVGGDTEAFF
TRBV5-1	TRBJ1-1	CASSFGAGGIATEAFF
TRBV7-9	TRBJ2-4	CASSSLGTGGPKNIQYF
TRBV4-1	TRBJ1-3	CASSQEVRQGGIGNTIYF
TRBV6-1	TRBJ2-3	CASSDRAGPDTQYF
TRBV9	TRBJ2-3	CASSVDSREGVDTQYF
TRBV5-4	TRBJ1-1	CASSLDRGYTEAFF
TRBV3-1/TRBV3-2	TRBJ2-5	CASSQDSSGSETQYF
TRBV5-1	TRBJ2-5	CASSTGTGGQETQYF
TRBV5-4	TRBJ1-1	CASSLASGAEAFF
TRBV11-1	TRBJ1-1	CASSPGTAVAFF
TRBV10-3	TRBJ2-2	CAISERRLAGTGELFF
TRBV5-4	TRBJ2-3	CASSFFRDRGADTQYF
TRBV2	TRBJ2-5	CASSSLGGSRETQYF
TRBV18	TRBJ1-5	CASSSPNQPQHF
TRBV6-5	TRBJ1-1	CASAVGGFMNTEAFF
TRBV5-1	TRBJ2-7	CASSLAGTGDEQYF
TRBV7-6	TRBJ2-1	CASSLRTGDFNEQFF
TRBV27	TRBJ1-2	CASSSGQARYGYTF
TRBV21-1	TRBJ2-7	CASSKAPKEYEQYF
TRBV30	TRBJ1-4	CAWRASGAGEKLFF
TRBV20-1	TRBJ2-4	CSAGKGIIQYF
TRBV12-3/TRBV12-4	TRBJ2-7	CASSFRGQGAQYF
TRBV10-3	TRBJ1-2	CAISESSGYSGYTF
TRBV18	TRBJ1-2	CASSPDRSYGYTF